This TCR beta chain was recorded in a study of immune characterization of retroperitoneal liposarcoma. This clonotype came up once. MiXCR, run by TCRdb on the PCR reads, gives a single entry per CDR3 protein. The sample carries 2,900 or so distinct CDR3 sequences, around half recorded once. Trimming at V came to 3 bases and at J to 6 bases, leaving 4 bases not matched to a gene. The CDR3 is made up of 15 amino acids. The TCR originated in a male donor with retroperitoneal liposarcoma. The sample comprised tumor tissue. V and J are TRBV12-3 or TRBV12-4 and TRBJ2-2; TRBD2 aligns across 10 bases. CDR3 DNA sequence: TGTGCCAGCAGTTTTGTACTAGCGGGACCCGGGGAGCTGTTTTTT. This encodes CASSFVLAGPGELFF.